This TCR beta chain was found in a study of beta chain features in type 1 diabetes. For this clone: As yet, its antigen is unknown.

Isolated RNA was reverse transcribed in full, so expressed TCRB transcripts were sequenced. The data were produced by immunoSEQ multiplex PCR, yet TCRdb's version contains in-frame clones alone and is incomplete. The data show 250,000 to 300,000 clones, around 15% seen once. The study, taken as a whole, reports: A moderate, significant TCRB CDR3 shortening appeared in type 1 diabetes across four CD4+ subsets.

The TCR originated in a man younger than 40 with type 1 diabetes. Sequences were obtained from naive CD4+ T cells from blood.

The CDR3 region is CASRRQGRPDTQYF. The CDR3 DNA reads as TGTGCCAGCAGAAGACAGGGGCGACCAGATACGCAGTATTTT. The chain couples TRBV6-5 to TRBJ2-3; TRBD1 matches 8 bases. The junction had 6 bases not matched to a gene; V was cut back by 6 bases and J by 4 bases. CDR1 MNHEY and CDR2 SVGAGI come from the germline V gene. This CDR3 is 14 amino acids long.